The T cell receptor (beta chain) under discussion was sequenced for a study of neoadjuvant anti-PD-1 for oral cavity cancer. This clone was seen only a few times. Germline assignment: CDR1 GTSNPN and CDR2 SVGIG (reference sequence). The V segment lost 5 bases and the J segment 1 base; nucleotides outside the gene matches: 4. The CDR3 has 13 amino acids. Time point in this sample: after neoadjuvant nivolumab, at surgical resection. Profiled with immunoSEQ multiplex PCR; TCRdb holds only in-frame clones, not every one. The profile shows some 10,000 clones, over 60% of them singletons. This TCR came from a person aged 40 to 85 with oral cavity squamous cell carcinoma. This chain joins TRBV30 and TRBJ1-2, with 7 nucleotides matching TRBD1. The sequences come from PBMCs, collected after nivolumab (anti-PD-1) treatment. CDR3 loop: CAWAGQDNYGYTF. The DNA for the CDR3 is TGTGCCTGGGCCGGACAGGATAACTATGGCTACACCTTC. Based on the CDR3 plus reference TRBV30 and TRBJ1-2, the full variable domain is SQTIHQWPATLVQPVGSPLSLECTVEGTSNPNLYWYRQAAGRGLQLLFYSVGIGQISSEVPQNLSASRPQDRQFILSSKKLLLSDSGFYLCAWAGQDNYGYTFGSGTRLTVV.